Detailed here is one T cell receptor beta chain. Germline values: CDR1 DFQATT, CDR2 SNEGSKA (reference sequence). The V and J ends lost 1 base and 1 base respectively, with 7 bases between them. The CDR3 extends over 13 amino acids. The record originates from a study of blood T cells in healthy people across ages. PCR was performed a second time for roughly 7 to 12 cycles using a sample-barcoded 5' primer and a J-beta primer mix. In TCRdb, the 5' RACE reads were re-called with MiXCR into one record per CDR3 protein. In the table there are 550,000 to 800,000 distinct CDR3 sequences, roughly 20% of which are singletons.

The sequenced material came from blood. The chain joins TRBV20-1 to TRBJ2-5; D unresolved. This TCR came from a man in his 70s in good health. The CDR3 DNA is TGCAGTGCTAGAGGGGCAGGCCAAGAGACCCAGTACTTC. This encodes CSARGAGQETQYF.